These T cell receptor beta chains were read from a single sample in a study of OX40 agonist ivuxolimab in advanced cancers. Sequenced by immunoSEQ multiplex PCR; TCRdb stores in-frame clones only, minus some. In the table there are about 73,000 clones, roughly 86% of which are singletons. The sequencing here drew on CD4+ or CD8+ T cells sorted from blood, taken in a trial of the OX40 agonist ivuxolimab. The receptors come from an adult with an advanced solid tumor such as melanoma, head and neck, liver or kidney cancer. Each CDR3 is given without its conserved first and last residue. The D gene is left open where the match is weak. Some rows mark clone size as missing; the rest say once, few, many or name a class of expanded clone.

clone size: -; V gene: TRBV5-1; D gene: -; CDR3 protein: ASSRSAPDPGEEAF
clone size: -; V gene: TRBV5-4; D gene: TRBD1; CDR3 protein: ASSPRGHETQY
clone size: -; V gene: TRBV11-3; D gene: TRBD2; CDR3 protein: ASSLGLAGVIHEQF
clone size: -; V gene: TRBV6-5; D gene: TRBD1; CDR3 protein: ASRGTGDTEAF
clone size: -; V gene: TRBV7-9; D gene: -; CDR3 protein: ASSLGGGPSGTDTQY
clone size: -; V gene: TRBV27; D gene: -; CDR3 protein: ASRDTYSYEQY
clone size: -; V gene: TRBV7-3; D gene: -; CDR3 protein: ASSFRTTPLTKQF
clone size: -; V gene: TRBV28; D gene: TRBD1; CDR3 protein: ASRWTGGPAGYT
clone size: -; V gene: TRBV6-1; D gene: -; CDR3 protein: ASSAAGSSYEQY
clone size: few; V gene: TRBV28; D gene: -; CDR3 protein: ASMGGVTEAF
clone size: few; V gene: TRBV19; D gene: -; CDR3 protein: ASSTFLNQPQH
clone size: -; V gene: TRBV30; D gene: -; CDR3 protein: AWSVGIVSSGNTIY
clone size: few; V gene: TRBV5-6; D gene: TRBD2; CDR3 protein: ASSRGGLAGITPGREQY
clone size: -; V gene: TRBV28; D gene: TRBD2; CDR3 protein: ASSLTSGSGGGELF
clone size: -; V gene: TRBV5-1; D gene: -; CDR3 protein: ASRSTTTGLETQY
clone size: -; V gene: TRBV28; D gene: -; CDR3 protein: ASSQNTGPRGNTIY
clone size: few; V gene: TRBV10-3; D gene: TRBD1; CDR3 protein: AISESTRQGASGANVLT
clone size: -; V gene: TRBV10-1; D gene: -; CDR3 protein: ASSEGQRNEQF
clone size: once; V gene: TRBV27; D gene: -; CDR3 protein: ASISHRRGGTEAF
clone size: -; V gene: TRBV19; D gene: -; CDR3 protein: ASSKSPGETQY
clone size: -; V gene: TRBV7-9; D gene: -; CDR3 protein: ASRAPGQGNYNEQF
clone size: -; V gene: TRBV4-1; D gene: TRBD2; CDR3 protein: ASSQDSGTSGHNEQF
clone size: -; V gene: TRBV5-1; D gene: TRBD1; CDR3 protein: ASSKITGDLNTEAF
clone size: -; V gene: TRBV9; D gene: -; CDR3 protein: ASSVVVASGANVLT
clone size: -; V gene: TRBV19; D gene: TRBD1; CDR3 protein: ASSPYRGDEQY
clone size: few; V gene: TRBV10-3; D gene: -; CDR3 protein: AITQGAAYEQY
clone size: -; V gene: TRBV4-3; D gene: -; CDR3 protein: ASSQDWGRGSPLH
clone size: -; V gene: TRBV6-1; D gene: TRBD2; CDR3 protein: ASSERLAGGLGSYNEQF
clone size: -; V gene: TRBV14; D gene: TRBD2; CDR3 protein: ASSQVVGVSGGFQETQY
clone size: -; V gene: TRBV10-2; D gene: -; CDR3 protein: ASSSTGMEQY
clone size: -; V gene: TRBV5-1; D gene: -; CDR3 protein: ASSTPDSSGNTIY
clone size: -; V gene: TRBV10-3; D gene: -; CDR3 protein: ASSGQGGETQY
clone size: -; V gene: TRBV5-1; D gene: -; CDR3 protein: ASSLDIFYGYT
clone size: -; V gene: TRBV4-1; D gene: -; CDR3 protein: ASSRIPDYYEQY
clone size: -; V gene: TRBV18; D gene: TRBD1; CDR3 protein: ASSPPIGGENNEQY
clone size: once; V gene: TRBV9; D gene: -; CDR3 protein: ASSVGLGRWRSGANVLT
clone size: -; V gene: TRBV7-9; D gene: TRBD2; CDR3 protein: ASSLGFGGRATEETQY
clone size: -; V gene: TRBV4-1; D gene: TRBD2; CDR3 protein: ASSQGPPGLGSSYNEQF
clone size: once; V gene: TRBV7-8; D gene: -; CDR3 protein: ASSLGQEGNQPQH
clone size: -; V gene: TRBV15; D gene: TRBD2; CDR3 protein: ATSSLRERDTGELF
clone size: few; V gene: TRBV6-6; D gene: -; CDR3 protein: ASRRGRESSYEQY
clone size: -; V gene: TRBV7-9; D gene: -; CDR3 protein: ASSRAGKGGYT
clone size: -; V gene: TRBV30; D gene: -; CDR3 protein: ALKGSLNTEAF
clone size: -; V gene: TRBV2; D gene: TRBD1; CDR3 protein: ASSRDRVTYEQY
clone size: -; V gene: TRBV30; D gene: -; CDR3 protein: AWSGQMNTEAF
clone size: -; V gene: TRBV19; D gene: TRBD1; CDR3 protein: ASSTRTGGIGNTEAF
clone size: -; V gene: TRBV9; D gene: TRBD2; CDR3 protein: ASSARAGPPYTQY
clone size: -; V gene: TRBV4-2; D gene: -; CDR3 protein: ASSQYAGTAVNTEAF
clone size: -; V gene: TRBV19; D gene: -; CDR3 protein: ASSMVQGRTYEQY
clone size: -; V gene: TRBV28; D gene: -; CDR3 protein: ASSGRPRWAEAF
clone size: -; V gene: TRBV28; D gene: -; CDR3 protein: ASRSRSRGPLGYEQF
clone size: -; V gene: TRBV19; D gene: -; CDR3 protein: ASSTGTATTNEKLF
clone size: -; V gene: TRBV2; D gene: TRBD1; CDR3 protein: ASGQGNRNTIY
clone size: -; V gene: TRBV19; D gene: TRBD2; CDR3 protein: ASSKEAGVINEQF
clone size: -; V gene: TRBV4-1; D gene: -; CDR3 protein: ASSQRLGTISEKLF
clone size: -; V gene: TRBV5-1; D gene: TRBD1; CDR3 protein: ASSAGPGQPGWGYT